Below are 3 T cell receptor beta chains sequenced from a single sample in a study of blood T cell repertoires in COVID-19. The table came from immunoSEQ multiplex PCR; TCRdb's copy has only in-frame clones and leaves some out. The sample shows tens of thousands of clones, approximately 74% of them seen only once. Sequenced: peripheral blood. The receptors shown here come from a man between 70 and 80 years old with COVID-19, enrolled during active disease.

The chain joins TRBV12-5 to TRBJ2-5; weak D call: TRBD2 (7 bases). Germline V gene lookup returns CDR1 LGHNT and CDR2 FRNRAP. The CDR3 length is 13 residues. Deletions cut 7 bases from V and 5 bases from J, with 14 bases between. Here the CDR3 reads CASALGGAETQYF. Here the CDR3 DNA reads TGTGCTAGTGCCCTGGGGGGGGCCGAGACCCAGTACTTC.

This chain links TRBV5-1 with TRBJ2-7; 11 positions agree with TRBD2. There are 17 residues in the CDR3. Losses at the gene ends were 1 base for V and 3 bases for J; bases not matched to a gene: 9. Germline V gene sequence: CDR1 SGHRS, CDR2 YFSETQ. The CDR3 nucleotides are TGCGCCAGCAGCTTGTCGGCTAGCGGGGGGTTGTACTACGAGCAGTACTTC. Protein: CASSLSASGGLYYEQYF. Variable domain in full (rest from reference TRBV5-1 and TRBJ2-7): KAGVTQTPRYLIKTRGQQVTLSCSPISGHRSVSWYQQTPGQGLQFLFEYFSETQRNKGNFPGRFSGRQFSNSRSEMNVSTLELGDSALYLCASSLSASGGLYYEQYFGPGTRLTVT.

This clone was observed at least ten times. The V call is TRBV11-3, the J call TRBJ2-7, with 7 bases lining up with TRBD2. The junction had 4 bases not matched to a gene; V was cut back by 4 bases and J by 4 bases. The CDR3 consists of 13 residues. Per germline, CDR1 SGHNT and CDR2 YENEEA. The CDR3 bases are TGTGCCAGCAGCTCCGGCGGGGGATACGAGCAGTACTTC. Translating gives CASSSGGGYEQYF. Drawing the rest from reference TRBV11-3 and TRBJ2-7, the complete variable domain is EAGVVQSPRYKIIEKKQPVAFWCNPISGHNTLYWYLQNLGQGPELLIRYENEEAVDDSQLPKDRFSAERLKGVDSTLKIQPAELGDSAVYLCASSSGGGYEQYFGPGTRLTVT.